The present T cell receptor (beta chain) was sequenced within a study of response to subunit inactivated influenza vaccine. Study-wide findings and caveats: Authors suggested few new T cells are recruited by each seasonal influenza vaccination.

MiXCR, applied by TCRdb to the RT-PCR reads, yields one record per CDR3 protein. The sample includes a few hundred thousand distinct CDR3 sequences, around 13% of them seen just once. Germline loops: CDR1 SGHRS, CDR2 YFSETQ. This CDR3 region has 15 residues. The V gene lost 4 bases and the J gene lost 0 bases, with 13 bases spanning the gap. At least ten counts were recorded for this clonotype. Its antigen is unidentified. The chain has TRBV5-1 and TRBJ2-5; no clear D. The sequence was collected from a middle-aged man who received an inactivated influenza vaccine. The material sequenced was PBMCs from blood, taken about 12 days after vaccination. The CDR3 DNA reads TGCGCCAGCAGCCCGACTGGAGTAAACCAAGAGACCCAGTACTTC. Translated, it gives CASSPTGVNQETQYF.